One sample yielded the 9 T cell receptor beta chains listed below, sequenced in a study of T cells in Graves' hyperthyroidism and ophthalmopathy. TCR beta CDR3 regions were amplified from RNA. First-round RT-PCR targeting the TCR CDR3 was performed with the HTBI primer set. TCRdb reprocessed the multiplex PCR reads via MiXCR and lists one record per CDR3 protein. The sample shows 550,000 to 850,000 distinct CDR3 sequences, around 20% of them seen only once. The sequenced sample was blood. The receptors were sampled from a woman aged 50 to 65 with Graves' hyperthyroidism that later progressed to Graves' ophthalmopathy.

This clonotype was observed a handful of times. The chain links TRBV30 to TRBJ2-1; weak D call: TRBD1 (5 bases). Germline loops: CDR1 GTSNPN, CDR2 SVGIG (reference sequence). The CDR3 covers 14 residues. Trimming removed 3 bases from V and 2 bases from J, with 11 bases in between. DNA for the CDR3: TGTGCCTGGAGCCCCCAGGGTACCTACAATGAGCAGTTCTTC. Its translation: CAWSPQGTYNEQFF.

This clonotype has just a few counts. A much larger clone lies one base from this, so it may be a read error. The gene calls are TRBV27 and TRBJ2-1; TRBD2 aligns across 7 bases. The CDR3 loop spans 16 amino acids. Germline CDR1 and CDR2: MNHEY and SMNVEV (reference sequence). With V trimmed by 8 bases and J by 5 bases, 15 bases remained unmatched. The DNA of the CDR3 is TGTGCCAGCCTTAGCCTAATGGTGGCGGGGGACAATGAGCAGTTCTTC. Encoded protein: CASLSLMVAGDNEQFF.

The CDR3 protein is CATSREGDGNQPQHF. The DNA of the CDR3 is TGTGCCACCAGCAGAGAGGGCGATGGCAATCAGCCCCAGCATTTT. The chain couples TRBV15 to TRBJ1-5; D ambiguous. Trimming cost V 0 bases and J 2 bases, with 8 bases left between them. CDR1 and CDR2 from the germline V gene are LNHNV and YYDKDF (reference sequence). The CDR3 covers 15 residues.

The table lists this clonotype with a few counts. The CDR3 DNA reads as TGTGCCAGCAGTCCCCAGGGACAGGGTAGTGAGCAGTTCTTC. As protein: CASSPQGQGSEQFF. The chain has TRBV27 and TRBJ2-1; 9 bases map to TRBD1. The CDR3 is 14 amino acids. V dropped 5 bases and J dropped 9; count of bases not matched to a gene: 8. CDR1 and CDR2 (germline): MNHEY, SMNVEV (reference sequence).

V gene TRBV20-1 combines with J gene TRBJ1-4, with TRBD1 identical over 7 bases. CDR3 length: 15 amino acids. Looked up from germline, CDR1 is DFQATT and CDR2 is SNEGSKA (reference sequence). Trimming took 0 bases from V and 6 from J; bases not matched to a gene: 7. CDR3: CSARDWGQSDEKLFF. The CDR3 DNA is TGCAGTGCTAGAGATTGGGGACAGTCTGATGAAAAACTGTTTTTT.

The chain combines TRBV3-1 with TRBJ1-2; D unclear. Germline CDR1 is LGHDT and CDR2 is YNNKEL (reference sequence). V was cut by 1 base and J by 8 bases, with 5 bases left in between. CDR3 length: 11 amino acids. DNA of the CDR3: TGTGCCAGCAGCCAAGCCCGCGGCTACACCTTC. Amino acid sequence: CASSQARGYTF.

The chain uses TRBV6-9 and TRBJ2-1, with D perhaps matching TRBD1 (5 bases). Germline V lookup: CDR1 MNHGY, CDR2 SVAAGI. This CDR3 comprises 13 residues. V dropped 3 bases and J dropped 5 bases, with 8 bases sitting between them. The CDR3 loop is CASSYPGNNEQFF. CDR3 DNA: TGTGCCAGCAGTTACCCAGGGAACAATGAGCAGTTCTTC.

This chain uses TRBV7-2 with TRBJ2-2; the match to TRBD2 covers 8 bases. CDR1 is SGHTA, CDR2 FQGNSA, per germline. The CDR3 is 17 residues long. The trim removed 1 base at V and 0 bases at J, leaving 4 bases unmatched. CDR3 sequence (DNA): TGTGCCAGCAGCTTAGGGACTAGCTCTACGAACACCGGGGAGCTGTTTTTT. It is translated as CASSLGTSSTNTGELFF.

V and J are TRBV29-1 and TRBJ2-2; 11 bases are shared with TRBD1. CDR1 and CDR2 from the germline V gene are SQVTM and ANQGSEA. With V trimmed by 6 bases and J by 6 bases, 9 bases remained unmatched. CDR3 length: 15 residues. The CDR3 nucleotides read TGCAGCGTGGACGGGACAGGGGGTTTTTCCGGGGAGCTGTTTTTT. Translated: CSVDGTGGFSGELFF.